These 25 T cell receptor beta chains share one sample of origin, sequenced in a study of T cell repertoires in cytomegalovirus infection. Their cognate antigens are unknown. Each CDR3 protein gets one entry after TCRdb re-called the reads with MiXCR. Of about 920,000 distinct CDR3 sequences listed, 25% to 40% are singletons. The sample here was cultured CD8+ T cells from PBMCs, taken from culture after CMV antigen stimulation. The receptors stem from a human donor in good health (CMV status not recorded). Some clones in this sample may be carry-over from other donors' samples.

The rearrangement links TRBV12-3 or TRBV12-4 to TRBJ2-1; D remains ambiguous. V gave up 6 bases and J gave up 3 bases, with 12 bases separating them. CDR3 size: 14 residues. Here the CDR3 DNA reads TGTGCCAGCAGGGACCCCAAGTTCTACAATGAGCAGTTCTTC. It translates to CASRDPKFYNEQFF.

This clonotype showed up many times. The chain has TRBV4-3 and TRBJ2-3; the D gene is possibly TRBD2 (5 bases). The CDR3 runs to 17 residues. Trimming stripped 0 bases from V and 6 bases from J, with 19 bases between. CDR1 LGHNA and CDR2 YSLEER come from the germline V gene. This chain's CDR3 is CASSQDPRQATRDTQYF. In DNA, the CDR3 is TGCGCCAGCAGCCAAGACCCACGGCAGGCCACTAGGGATACGCAGTATTTT.

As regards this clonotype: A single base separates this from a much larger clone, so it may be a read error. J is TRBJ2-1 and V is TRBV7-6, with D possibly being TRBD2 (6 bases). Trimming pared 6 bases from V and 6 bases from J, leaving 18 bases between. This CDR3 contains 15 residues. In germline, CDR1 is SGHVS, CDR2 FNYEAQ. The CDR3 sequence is CASSYPGLLLNEQFF. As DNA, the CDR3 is TGTGCCAGCAGTTACCCGGGACTTCTACTCAATGAGCAGTTCTTC.

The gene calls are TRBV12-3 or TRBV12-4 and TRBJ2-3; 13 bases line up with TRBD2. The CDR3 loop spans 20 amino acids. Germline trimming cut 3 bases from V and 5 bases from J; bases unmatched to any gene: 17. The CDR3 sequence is CASSFYPLSGLAGLGDTQYF. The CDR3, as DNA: TGTGCCAGCAGTTTCTACCCCCTATCGGGACTAGCGGGGCTGGGAGATACGCAGTATTTT.

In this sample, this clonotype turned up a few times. CDR3 protein: CASRGGKGDGYTF. CDR3 in DNA: TGTGCCAGCAGGGGGGGGAAGGGTGATGGCTACACCTTC. This chain joins TRBV7-9 and TRBJ1-2; a weak D match, TRBD1 (5 bases). V dropped 6 bases and J dropped 6 bases, with 14 bases sitting between them. Germline V CDR1 and CDR2: SEHNR, FQNEAQ (reference sequence). The CDR3 extends over 13 amino acids.

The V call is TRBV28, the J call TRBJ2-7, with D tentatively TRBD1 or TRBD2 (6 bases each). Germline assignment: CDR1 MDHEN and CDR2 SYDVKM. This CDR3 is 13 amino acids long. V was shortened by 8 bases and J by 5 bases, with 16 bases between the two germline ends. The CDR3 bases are TGTGCCAGCTCCGAGGAGGGGGTGCACGAGCAGTACGTC. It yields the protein CASSEEGVHEQYV.

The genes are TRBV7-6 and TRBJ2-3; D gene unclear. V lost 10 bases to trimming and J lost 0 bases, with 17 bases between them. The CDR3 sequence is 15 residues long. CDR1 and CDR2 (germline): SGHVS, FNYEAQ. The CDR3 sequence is CANQVGAASTDTQYF. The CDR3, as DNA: TGTGCCAACCAAGTGGGTGCGGCTAGCACAGATACGCAGTATTTT.

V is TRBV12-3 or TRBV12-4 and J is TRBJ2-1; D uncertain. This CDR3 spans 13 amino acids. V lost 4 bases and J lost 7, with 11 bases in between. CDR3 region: CASSSSGRNEQFF. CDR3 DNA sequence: TGTGCCAGCAGTTCATCAGGTAGGAATGAGCAGTTCTTC.

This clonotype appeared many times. CDR3 bases: TGTGCCAGCACGAGGCGGACAGACGAGCAGTACTTC. Its protein is CASTRRTDEQYF. The rearrangement joins TRBV7-2 to TRBJ2-7; tentatively, D is TRBD1 (6 bases). This CDR3 contains 12 residues. Between the trimmed V and J ends, which lost 7 bases and 5 bases, there was a span of 12 bases. Germline V CDR1 and CDR2: SGHTA, FQGNSA.

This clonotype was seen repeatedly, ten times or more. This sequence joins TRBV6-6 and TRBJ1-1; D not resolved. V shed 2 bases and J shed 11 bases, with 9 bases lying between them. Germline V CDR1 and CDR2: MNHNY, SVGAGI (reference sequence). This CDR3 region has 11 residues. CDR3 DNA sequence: TGTGCCAGCAGTTACGCGGTTGACGCTTTCTTT. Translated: CASSYAVDAFF.

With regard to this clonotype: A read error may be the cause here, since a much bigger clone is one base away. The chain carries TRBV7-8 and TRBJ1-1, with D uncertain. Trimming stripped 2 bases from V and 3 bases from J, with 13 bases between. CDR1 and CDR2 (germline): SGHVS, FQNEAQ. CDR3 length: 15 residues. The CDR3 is CASSLSGIGDTEAFF. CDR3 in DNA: TGTGCCAGCAGCTTATCCGGGATAGGAGACACTGAAGCTTTCTTT.

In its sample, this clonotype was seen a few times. The CDR3: CASSQDVGANQETQYF. For the CDR3, the DNA is TGCGCCAGCAGCCAAGACGTAGGGGCCAACCAAGAGACCCAGTACTTC. V is TRBV4-1 and J is TRBJ2-5; a possible D gene is TRBD1 (5 bases). The ends were cut back, 0 bases at V and 0 bases at J, with 11 bases in the middle. Germline lookup yields CDR1 MGHRA and CDR2 YSYEKL. The CDR3 spans 16 residues.

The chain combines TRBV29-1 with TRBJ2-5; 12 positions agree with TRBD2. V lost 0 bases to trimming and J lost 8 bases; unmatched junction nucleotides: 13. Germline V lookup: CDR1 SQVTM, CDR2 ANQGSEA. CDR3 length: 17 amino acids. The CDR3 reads CSVEDLFTSGGPETQYF. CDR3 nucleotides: TGCAGCGTTGAAGATCTGTTCACTAGCGGGGGGCCTGAAACCCAGTACTTC.

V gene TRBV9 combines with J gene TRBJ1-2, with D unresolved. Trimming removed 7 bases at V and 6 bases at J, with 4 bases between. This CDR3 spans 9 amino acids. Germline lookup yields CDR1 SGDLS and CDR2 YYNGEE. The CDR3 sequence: CASGHGYTF. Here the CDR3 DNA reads TGTGCCAGCGGTCATGGCTACACCTTC.

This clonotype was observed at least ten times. This chain's CDR3 is CASSPRGGYGYTF. The CDR3 DNA sequence: TGTGCCAGCAGCCCCAGGGGGGGCTATGGCTACACCTTC. The genes are TRBV12-3 or TRBV12-4 and TRBJ1-2; 7 bases agree with TRBD1. There are 13 residues in the CDR3. Trimming took 6 bases from V and 4 from J; bases not matched to a gene: 5.

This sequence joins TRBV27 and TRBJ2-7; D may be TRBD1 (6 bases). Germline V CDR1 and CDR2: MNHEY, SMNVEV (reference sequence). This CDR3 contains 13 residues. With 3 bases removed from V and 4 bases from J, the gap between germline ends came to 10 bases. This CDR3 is CASSLGHGYEQYV. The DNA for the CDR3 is TGTGCCAGCAGTTTGGGACACGGATACGAGCAGTACGTC.

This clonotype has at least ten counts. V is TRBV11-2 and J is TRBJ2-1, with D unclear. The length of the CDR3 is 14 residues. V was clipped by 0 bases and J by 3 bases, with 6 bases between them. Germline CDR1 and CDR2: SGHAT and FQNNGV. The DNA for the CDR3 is TGTGCCAGCAGCTTAGATCTCAGCTACAATGAGCAGTTCTTC. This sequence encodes CASSLDLSYNEQFF.

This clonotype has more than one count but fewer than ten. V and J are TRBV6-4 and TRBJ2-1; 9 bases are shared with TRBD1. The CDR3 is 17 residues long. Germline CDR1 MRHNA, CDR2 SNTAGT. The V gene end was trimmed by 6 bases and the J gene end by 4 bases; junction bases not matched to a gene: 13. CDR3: CASSISPTGTGYNEQFF. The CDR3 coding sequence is TGTGCCAGCAGCATCTCCCCGACCGGGACAGGGTACAATGAGCAGTTCTTC.

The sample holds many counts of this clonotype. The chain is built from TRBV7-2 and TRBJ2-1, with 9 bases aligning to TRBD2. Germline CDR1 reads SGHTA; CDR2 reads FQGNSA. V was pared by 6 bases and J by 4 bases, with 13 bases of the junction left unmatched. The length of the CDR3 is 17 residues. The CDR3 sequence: CASSSRSRTSVYNEQFF. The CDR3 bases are TGTGCCAGCAGTTCACGGTCCCGGACTAGCGTTTACAATGAGCAGTTCTTC. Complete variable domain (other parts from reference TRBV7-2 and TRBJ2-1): GAGVSQSPSNKVTEKGKDVELRCDPISGHTALYWYRQSLGQGLEFLIYFQGNSAPDKSGLPSDRFSAERTGGSVSTLTIQRTQQEDSAVYLCASSSRSRTSVYNEQFFGPGTRLTVL.

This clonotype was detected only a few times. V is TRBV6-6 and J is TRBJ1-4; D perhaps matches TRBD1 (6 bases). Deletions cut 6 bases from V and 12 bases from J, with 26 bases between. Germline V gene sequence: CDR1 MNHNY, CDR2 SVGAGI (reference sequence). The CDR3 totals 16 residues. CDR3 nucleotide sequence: TGTGCCAGCAGCAACCTCTTAGGGGGGGCGGACGGGGAACTGTTTTTT. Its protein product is CASSNLLGGADGELFF.

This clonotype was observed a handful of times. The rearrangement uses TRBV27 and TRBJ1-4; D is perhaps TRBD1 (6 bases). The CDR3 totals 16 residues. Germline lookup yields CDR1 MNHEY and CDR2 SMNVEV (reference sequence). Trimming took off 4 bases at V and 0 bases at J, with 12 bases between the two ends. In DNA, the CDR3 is TGTGCCAGCAGTTCCTATCCAGGGGCAACTAATGAAAAACTGTTTTTT. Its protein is CASSSYPGATNEKLFF.

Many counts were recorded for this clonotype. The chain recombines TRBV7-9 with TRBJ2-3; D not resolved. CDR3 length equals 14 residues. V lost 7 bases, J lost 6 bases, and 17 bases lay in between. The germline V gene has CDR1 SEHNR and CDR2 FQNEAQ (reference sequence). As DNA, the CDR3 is TGTGCCAGCACAGCCACAAACGAGCCGGATACGCAGTATTTT. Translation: CASTATNEPDTQYF. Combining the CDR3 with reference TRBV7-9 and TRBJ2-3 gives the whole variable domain DTGVSQNPRHKITKRGQNVTFRCDPISEHNRLYWYRQTLGQGPEFLTYFQNEAQLEKSRLLSDRFSAERPKGSFSTLEIQRTEQGDSAMYLCASTATNEPDTQYFGPGTRLTVL.

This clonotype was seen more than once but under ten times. CDR3: CASSLGRHDSNQPQHF. CDR3 sequence (DNA): TGTGCCAGCAGCTTAGGTAGACACGATAGCAATCAGCCCCAGCATTTT. This sequence joins TRBV7-9 and TRBJ1-5; D is unclear. This CDR3 is 16 amino acids long. Trimming took 1 base from V and 0 from J, leaving 10 bases between them. CDR1 is SEHNR, CDR2 FQNEAQ, per germline (reference sequence).

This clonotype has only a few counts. The CDR3 protein is CAATGGGDSYNEQFF. The CDR3 nucleotides read TGTGCCGCAACAGGGGGAGGTGACTCCTACAATGAGCAGTTCTTC. The chain uses TRBV7-9 and TRBJ2-1, with TRBD1 identical over 8 bases. V was pared by 11 bases and J by 0 bases, with 9 bases of the junction left unmatched. In germline, CDR1 is SEHNR, CDR2 FQNEAQ (reference sequence). There are 15 residues in the CDR3.

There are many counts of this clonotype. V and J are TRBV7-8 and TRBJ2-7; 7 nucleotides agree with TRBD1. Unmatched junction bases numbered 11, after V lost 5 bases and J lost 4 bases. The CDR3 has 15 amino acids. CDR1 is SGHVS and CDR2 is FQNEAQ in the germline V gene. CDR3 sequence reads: CASSLGQSRNYEQYV. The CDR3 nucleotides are TGTGCCAGCAGCCTGGGACAGTCAAGAAATTACGAGCAGTACGTC.